This TCR beta chain comes out of a study of T cell repertoires in cytomegalovirus infection (dated by TCRdb to about 2019). For the study in its entirety: Because public TCR beta signatures pointed to carriage of CMV infection together with the matching HLA type, the HLA type of each donor mattered for the analysis.

Study-wide findings and limitations: The ex vivo response was dominated by HLA-C-restricted CMV-specific TCR beta clonotypes, and the single most frequent clonotype in two of eight donors was supplied by these HLA-C-restricted clonotypes. Cumulative frequency of public TCR beta family members discriminated carriers of CMV infection plus the relevant HLA type in this cohort and an independent 352-donor cohort.

From cysteine to phenylalanine, the CDR3 is 19 amino acids long. The DNA shown is the 57-base CDR3, in frame from base 1. Trimming accounts for 4 bases at V and 1 base at J, while the number of junction bases matched to no gene is 15. The germline V gene sets CDR1 to SGHNT and CDR2 to YENEEA. The table lists this clonotype with a few counts. It lacks a known antigen. No quality values exist for individual bases; no much larger clone is one base distant. The sequencer listed for this sample is Illumina HiSeq 1500. Using fastp trimming at Q25 and MiXCR clonotype assembly, TCRdb reanalyzed the public sequencing data and kept in-frame beta chains. Each CDR3 protein gets just one entry, which takes the most common genes and DNA from the rows behind it. This sample has 85,000 to 120,000 distinct CDR3 sequences in its table, and approximately 17% of those were observed once. The top ten clonotypes cover around 8.5% of the sample.

The origin of this receptor is a human donor in good health (CMV status not recorded). Some clones in this sample may be carry-over from other donors' samples. The chain is assembled from TRBV11-3 and TRBJ2-3, with 9 bases aligning to TRBD1. The sample was PBMCs. The CDR3 region reads CASSSGLGQGGEGTDTQYF. Read as DNA, the sequence is TGTGCCAGCAGCTCCGGCCTGGGACAGGGTGGCGAGGGCACAGATACGCAGTATTTT.